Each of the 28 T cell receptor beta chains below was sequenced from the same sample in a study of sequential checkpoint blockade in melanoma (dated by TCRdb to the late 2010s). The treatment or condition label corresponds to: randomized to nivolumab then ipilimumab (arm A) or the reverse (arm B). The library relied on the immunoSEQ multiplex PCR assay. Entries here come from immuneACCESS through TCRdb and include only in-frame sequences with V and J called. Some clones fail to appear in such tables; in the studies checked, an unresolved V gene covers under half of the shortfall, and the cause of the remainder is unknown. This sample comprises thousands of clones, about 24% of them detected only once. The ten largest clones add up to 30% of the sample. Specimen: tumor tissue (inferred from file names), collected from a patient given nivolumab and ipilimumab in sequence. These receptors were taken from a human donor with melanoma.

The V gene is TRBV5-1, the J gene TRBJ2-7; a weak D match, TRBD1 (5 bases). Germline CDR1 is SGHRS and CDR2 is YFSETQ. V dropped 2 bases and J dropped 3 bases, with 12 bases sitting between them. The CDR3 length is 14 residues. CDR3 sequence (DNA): TGCGCCAGCAGCTTATATGGGGCGTACTACGAGCAGTACTTC. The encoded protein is CASSLYGAYYEQYF.

The CDR3 loop reads CASSEVPQGQGFGAKNIQYF. The CDR3 coding sequence is TGTGCCAGCAGTGAAGTCCCTCAAGGACAGGGATTTGGTGCCAAAAACATTCAGTACTTC. The chain links TRBV6-1 to TRBJ2-4; TRBD1 aligns across 8 bases. The CDR3 is 20 residues long. Germline V CDR1 and CDR2: MNHNS, SASEGT. Unmatched junction bases numbered 15, after V lost 1 base and J lost 1 base.

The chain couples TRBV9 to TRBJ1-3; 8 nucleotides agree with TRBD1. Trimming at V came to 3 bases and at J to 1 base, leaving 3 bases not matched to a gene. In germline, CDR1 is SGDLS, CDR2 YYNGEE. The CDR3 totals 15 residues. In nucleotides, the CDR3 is TGTGCCAGCAGCGCCGGACAGGGATCTGGAAACACCATATATTTT. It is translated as CASSAGQGSGNTIYF. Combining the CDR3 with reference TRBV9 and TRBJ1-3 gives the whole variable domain DSGVTQTPKHLITATGQRVTLRCSPRSGDLSVYWYQQSLDQGLQFLIQYYNGEERAKGNILERFSAQQFPDLHSELNLSSLELGDSALYFCASSAGQGSGNTIYFGEGSWLTVV.

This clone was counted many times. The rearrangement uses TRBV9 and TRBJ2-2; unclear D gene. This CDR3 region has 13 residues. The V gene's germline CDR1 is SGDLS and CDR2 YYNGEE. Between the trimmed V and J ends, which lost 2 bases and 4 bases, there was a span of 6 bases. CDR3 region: CASSVSSTGELFF. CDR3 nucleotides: TGTGCCAGCAGCGTCAGTAGCACCGGGGAGCTGTTTTTT.

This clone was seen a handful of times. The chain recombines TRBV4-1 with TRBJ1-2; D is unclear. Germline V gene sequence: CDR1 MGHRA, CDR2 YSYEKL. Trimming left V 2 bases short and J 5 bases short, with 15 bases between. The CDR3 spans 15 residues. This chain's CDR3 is CASSQTTSNLYGYTF. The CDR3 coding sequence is TGCGCCAGCAGCCAAACGACCAGTAACCTTTATGGCTACACCTTC.

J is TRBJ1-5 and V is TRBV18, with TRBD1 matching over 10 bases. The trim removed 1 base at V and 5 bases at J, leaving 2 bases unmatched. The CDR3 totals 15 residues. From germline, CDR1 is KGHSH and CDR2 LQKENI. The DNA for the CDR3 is TGTGCCAGCTCACCACGCGGGACAGGGGATCAGCCCCAGCATTTT. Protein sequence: CASSPRGTGDQPQHF.

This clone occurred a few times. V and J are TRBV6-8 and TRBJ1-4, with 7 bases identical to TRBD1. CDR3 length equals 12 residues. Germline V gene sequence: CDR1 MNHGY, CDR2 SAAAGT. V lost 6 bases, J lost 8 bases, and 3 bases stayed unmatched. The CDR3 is CASRRGQEKLFF. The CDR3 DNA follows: TGTGCCAGCAGGAGGGGGCAAGAAAAACTGTTTTTT.

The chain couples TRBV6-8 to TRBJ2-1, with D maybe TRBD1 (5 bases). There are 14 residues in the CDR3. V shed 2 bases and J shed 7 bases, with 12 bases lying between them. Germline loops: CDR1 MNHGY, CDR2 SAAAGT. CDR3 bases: TGTGCCAGCAGTTACCAGGGCTACTCTAATGAGCAGTTCTTC. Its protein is CASSYQGYSNEQFF.

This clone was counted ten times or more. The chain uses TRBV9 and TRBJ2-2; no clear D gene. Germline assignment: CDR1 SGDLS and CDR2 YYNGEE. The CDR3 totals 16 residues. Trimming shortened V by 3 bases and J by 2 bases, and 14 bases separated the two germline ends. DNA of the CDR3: TGTGCCAGCAGCGCCTCCTGGGCCCCTAACACCGGGGAGCTGTTTTTT. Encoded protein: CASSASWAPNTGELFF. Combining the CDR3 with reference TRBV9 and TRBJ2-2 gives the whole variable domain DSGVTQTPKHLITATGQRVTLRCSPRSGDLSVYWYQQSLDQGLQFLIQYYNGEERAKGNILERFSAQQFPDLHSELNLSSLELGDSALYFCASSASWAPNTGELFFGEGSRLTVL.

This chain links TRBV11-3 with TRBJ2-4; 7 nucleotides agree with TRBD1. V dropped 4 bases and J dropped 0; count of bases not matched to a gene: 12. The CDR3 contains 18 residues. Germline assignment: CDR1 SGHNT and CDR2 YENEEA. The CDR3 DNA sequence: TGTGCCAGCAGCTCCAATCCGGGACAGCAACTAGCCAAAAACATTCAGTACTTC. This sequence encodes CASSSNPGQQLAKNIQYF.

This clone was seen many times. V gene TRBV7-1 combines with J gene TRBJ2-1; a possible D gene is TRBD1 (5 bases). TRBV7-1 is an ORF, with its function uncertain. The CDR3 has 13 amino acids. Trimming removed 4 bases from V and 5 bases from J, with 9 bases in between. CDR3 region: CASSLGVNNEQFF. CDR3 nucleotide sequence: TGTGCCAGCAGCTTAGGGGTTAACAATGAGCAGTTCTTC.

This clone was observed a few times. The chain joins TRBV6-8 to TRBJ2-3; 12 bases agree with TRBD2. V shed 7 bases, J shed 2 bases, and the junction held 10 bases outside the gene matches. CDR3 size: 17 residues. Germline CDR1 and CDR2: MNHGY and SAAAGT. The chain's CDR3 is CASTRPRTSGNTDTQYF. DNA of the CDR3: TGTGCCAGCACCCGCCCCCGGACTAGCGGGAACACAGATACGCAGTATTTT.

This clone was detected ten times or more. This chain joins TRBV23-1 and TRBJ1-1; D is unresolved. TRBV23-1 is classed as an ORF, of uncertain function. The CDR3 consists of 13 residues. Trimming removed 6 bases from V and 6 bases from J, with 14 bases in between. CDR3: CASSQVDLAEAFF. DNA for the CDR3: TGCGCCAGCAGCCAAGTCGACCTTGCTGAAGCTTTCTTT.

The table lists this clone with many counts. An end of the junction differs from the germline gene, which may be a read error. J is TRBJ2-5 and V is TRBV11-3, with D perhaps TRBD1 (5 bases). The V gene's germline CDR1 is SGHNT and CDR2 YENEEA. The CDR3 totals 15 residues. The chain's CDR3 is CASSLDKGRGETQYF. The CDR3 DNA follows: TGTGCCAGCAGCCTAGACAAGGGAAGGGGAGAGACCCAGTACTTC.

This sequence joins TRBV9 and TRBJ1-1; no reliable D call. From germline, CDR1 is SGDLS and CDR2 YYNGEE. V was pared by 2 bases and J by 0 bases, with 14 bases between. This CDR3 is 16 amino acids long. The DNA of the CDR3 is TGTGCCAGCAGCGTTGCAGCGACGGACTTGAACACTGAAGCTTTCTTT. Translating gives CASSVAATDLNTEAFF.

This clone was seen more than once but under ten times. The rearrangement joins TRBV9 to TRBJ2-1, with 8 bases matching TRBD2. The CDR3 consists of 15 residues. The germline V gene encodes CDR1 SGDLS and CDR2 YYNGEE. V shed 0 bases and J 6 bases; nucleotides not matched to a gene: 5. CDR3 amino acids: CASSVAPGGGNEQFF. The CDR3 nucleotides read TGTGCCAGCAGCGTAGCCCCGGGAGGGGGCAATGAGCAGTTCTTC.

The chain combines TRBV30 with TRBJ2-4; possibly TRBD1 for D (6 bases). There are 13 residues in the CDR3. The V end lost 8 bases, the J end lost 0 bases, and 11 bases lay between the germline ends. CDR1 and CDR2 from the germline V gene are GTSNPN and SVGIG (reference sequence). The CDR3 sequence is CAVEGEAKNIQYF. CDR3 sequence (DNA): TGTGCCGTCGAGGGGGAAGCCAAAAACATTCAGTACTTC.

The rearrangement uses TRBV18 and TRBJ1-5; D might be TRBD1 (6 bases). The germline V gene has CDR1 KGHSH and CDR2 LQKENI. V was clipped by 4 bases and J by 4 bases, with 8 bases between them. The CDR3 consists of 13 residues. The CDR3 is CASSLDRNQPQHF. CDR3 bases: TGTGCCAGCTCACTGGACAGAAATCAGCCCCAGCATTTT.

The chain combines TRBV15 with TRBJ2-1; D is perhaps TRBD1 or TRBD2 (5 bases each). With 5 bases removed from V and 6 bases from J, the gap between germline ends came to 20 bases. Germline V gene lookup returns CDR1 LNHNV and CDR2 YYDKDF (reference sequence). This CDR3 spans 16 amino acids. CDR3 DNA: TGTGCCACCAGCCCACGTATCGGGGACCCCCTCAATGAGCAGTTCTTC. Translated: CATSPRIGDPLNEQFF.

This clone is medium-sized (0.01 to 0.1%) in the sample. The CDR3 is CASREEDAYEQYF. The DNA of the CDR3 is TGTGCCAGCAGGGAGGAGGATGCCTACGAGCAGTACTTC. J is TRBJ2-7 and V is TRBV6-8, with D tentatively TRBD2 (5 bases). This CDR3 contains 13 residues. V lost 6 bases, J lost 2 bases, and 11 bases lay in between. CDR1 and CDR2 (germline): MNHGY, SAAAGT.

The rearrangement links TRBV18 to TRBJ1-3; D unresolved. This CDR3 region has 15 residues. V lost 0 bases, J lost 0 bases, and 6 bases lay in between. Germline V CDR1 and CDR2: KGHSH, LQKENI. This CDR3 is CASSPPRVSGNTIYF. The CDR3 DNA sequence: TGTGCCAGCTCACCACCGAGGGTCTCTGGAAACACCATATATTTT. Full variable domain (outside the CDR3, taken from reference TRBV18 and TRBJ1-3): NAGVMQNPRHLVRRRGQEARLRCSPMKGHSHVYWYRQLPEEGLKFMVYLQKENIIDESGMPKERFSAEFPKEGPSILRIQQVVRGDSAAYFCASSPPRVSGNTIYFGEGSWLTVV.

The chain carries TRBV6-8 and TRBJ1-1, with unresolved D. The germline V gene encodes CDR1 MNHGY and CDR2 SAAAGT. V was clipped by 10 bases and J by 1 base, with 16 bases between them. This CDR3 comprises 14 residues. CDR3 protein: CAIREGETNTEAFF. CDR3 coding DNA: TGTGCCATCAGAGAGGGAGAGACGAACACTGAAGCTTTCTTT.

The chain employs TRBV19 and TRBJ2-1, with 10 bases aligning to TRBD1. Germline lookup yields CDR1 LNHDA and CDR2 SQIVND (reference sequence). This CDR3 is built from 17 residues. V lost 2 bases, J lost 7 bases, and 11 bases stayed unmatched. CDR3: CASSIIWDRGIGNEQFF. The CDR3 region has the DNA TGTGCCAGTAGTATAATCTGGGACAGGGGTATAGGGAATGAGCAGTTCTTC.

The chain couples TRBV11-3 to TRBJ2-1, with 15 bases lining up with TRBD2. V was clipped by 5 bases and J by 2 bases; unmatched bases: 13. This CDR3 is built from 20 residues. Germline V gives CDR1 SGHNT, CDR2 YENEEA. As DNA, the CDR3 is TGTGCCAGCAGCCTCACAGCGGGACTAGCGGGGGGAGCCCCCTACAATGAGCAGTTCTTC. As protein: CASSLTAGLAGGAPYNEQFF.

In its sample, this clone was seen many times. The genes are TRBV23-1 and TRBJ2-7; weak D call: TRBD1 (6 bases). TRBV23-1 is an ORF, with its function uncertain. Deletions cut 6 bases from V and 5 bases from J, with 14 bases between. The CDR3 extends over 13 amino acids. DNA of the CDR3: TGCGCCAGCAGCCGTGACAGGATCCACGAGCAGTACTTC. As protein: CASSRDRIHEQYF.

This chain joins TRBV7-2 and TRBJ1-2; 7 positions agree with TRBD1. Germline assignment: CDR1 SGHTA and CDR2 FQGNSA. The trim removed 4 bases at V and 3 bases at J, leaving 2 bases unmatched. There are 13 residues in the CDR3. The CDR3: CASSSTGDYGYTF. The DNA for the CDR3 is TGTGCCAGCAGCTCCACAGGGGACTATGGCTACACCTTC.

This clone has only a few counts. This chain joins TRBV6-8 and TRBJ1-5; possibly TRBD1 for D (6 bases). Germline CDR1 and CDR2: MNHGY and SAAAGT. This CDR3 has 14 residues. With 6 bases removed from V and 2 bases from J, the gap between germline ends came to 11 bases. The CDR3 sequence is CASSAGVRNQPQHF. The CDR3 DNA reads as TGTGCCAGCAGCGCAGGGGTTCGCAATCAGCCCCAGCATTTT.

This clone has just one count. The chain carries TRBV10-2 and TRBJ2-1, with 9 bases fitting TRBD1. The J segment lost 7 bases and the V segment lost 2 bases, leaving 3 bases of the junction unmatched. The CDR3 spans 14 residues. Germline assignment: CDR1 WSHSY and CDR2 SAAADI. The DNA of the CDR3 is TGCGCCAGCAGTGAGGGACAGGGGTTTAATGAGCAGTTCTTC. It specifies CASSEGQGFNEQFF.